The 11 T cell receptor beta chains listed next were all sequenced from one sample in a study of blood T cell repertoires in COVID-19. Sequencing used immunoSEQ multiplex PCR; TCRdb keeps in-frame clones, though not all of them. This table has 85,000 to 100,000 clones, more than 65% appearing once. The material sequenced was peripheral blood. The source of these receptors is a woman of 80 years or more with active or convalescent COVID-19.

V gene TRBV6-6 combines with J gene TRBJ2-1, with TRBD2 matching over 16 bases. V lost 5 bases and J lost 3; bases outside the gene matches: 7. The CDR3 length is 18 residues. Germline V CDR1 and CDR2: MNHNY, SVGAGI (reference sequence). The chain's CDR3 is CASSPGTSGRGGYNEQFF. CDR3 in DNA: TGTGCCAGCAGTCCCGGGACTAGCGGGAGGGGAGGCTACAATGAGCAGTTCTTC.

The chain has TRBV6-2 or TRBV6-3 and TRBJ2-7; D is ambiguous. Germline V CDR1 and CDR2: MNHEY, SVGEGT. V gave up 6 bases and J gave up 6 bases, with 12 bases separating them. The CDR3 length is 12 residues. The DNA for the CDR3 is TGTGCCAGCAGCTATCTCACGAGCGAGCAGTACTTC. It encodes CASSYLTSEQYF.

This chain links TRBV2 with TRBJ2-7; the D gene is possibly TRBD1 (6 bases). CDR3 length: 15 residues. Trimming left V 5 bases short and J 2 bases short, with 16 bases between. Per germline, CDR1 SNHLY and CDR2 FYNNEI. The CDR3 here is CASSLQGGSPYEQYF. The CDR3 DNA reads as TGTGCCAGCAGTCTACAAGGGGGATCCCCCTACGAGCAGTACTTC.

This clone was recorded only once. The V gene is TRBV11-2, the J gene TRBJ2-5; D is unclear. There are 13 residues in the CDR3. Per germline, CDR1 SGHAT and CDR2 FQNNGV. Trimming stripped 3 bases from V and 1 base from J, with 6 bases between. CDR3 in amino acids: CASSFGLQETQYF. The CDR3 DNA follows: TGTGCCAGCAGCTTTGGGCTCCAAGAGACCCAGTACTTC.

The rearrangement joins TRBV6-5 to TRBJ2-5; TRBD2 matches at 10 bases. The CDR3 covers 13 residues. Germline V gene data show CDR1 as MNHEY and CDR2 as SVGAGI. With V trimmed by 8 bases and J by 4 bases, 4 bases remained unmatched. The CDR3 is CASGAGGRETQYF. The CDR3 DNA reads TGTGCCAGCGGAGCGGGAGGGAGAGAGACCCAGTACTTC.

The chain recombines TRBV5-8 with TRBJ2-2; a weak D match, TRBD1 (5 bases). CDR1 SGHTS and CDR2 YDEGEE come from the germline V gene. V was cut by 7 bases and J by 2 bases, with 21 bases left in between. The CDR3 is made up of 17 amino acids. The CDR3 coding sequence is TGTGCCAGCTCCTGGCCCCCGGGCAGGACAAACACCGGGGAGCTGTTTTTT. Amino acid sequence: CASSWPPGRTNTGELFF.

This chain joins TRBV10-1 and TRBJ2-1; TRBD2 matches at 15 bases. The germline V gene has CDR1 WNHNN and CDR2 SYGVQD (reference sequence). The V gene end was trimmed by 4 bases and the J gene end by 8 bases; junction bases not matched to a gene: 6. The CDR3 totals 16 residues. CDR3 sequence: CASSGTSGRVGDEQFF. DNA of the CDR3: TGCGCCAGCAGTGGGACTAGCGGGAGGGTAGGGGATGAGCAGTTCTTC.

The rearrangement uses TRBV9 and TRBJ2-7; TRBD2 matches at 10 bases. Germline lookup yields CDR1 SGDLS and CDR2 YYNGEE. The CDR3 covers 15 residues. The junction had 7 bases not matched to a gene; V was cut back by 3 bases and J by 4 bases. The CDR3 DNA sequence: TGTGCCAGCAGCGAGCGGACTAGCGGATCGTACGAGCAGTACTTC. Amino acids: CASSERTSGSYEQYF.

The chain employs TRBV13 and TRBJ2-3, with TRBD2 identical over 7 bases. After removal of 5 bases from V and 2 bases from J, the junction contained 7 bases not matched to a gene. The CDR3 sequence is 15 residues long. Germline assignment: CDR1 PRHDT and CDR2 FYEKMQ (reference sequence). The CDR3 protein is CASSPARLATDTQYF. CDR3 bases: TGTGCCAGCAGCCCCGCCCGACTAGCCACAGATACGCAGTATTTT.

The CDR3 loop reads CASKVGGGSQPQHF. As DNA, the CDR3 is TGTGCCAGCAAAGTGGGGGGAGGGAGTCAGCCCCAGCATTTT. V usage is TRBV28 and J usage is TRBJ1-5, with D perhaps matching TRBD1 (5 bases). The CDR3 is 14 residues long. Between the trimmed V and J ends, which lost 7 bases and 6 bases, there was a span of 16 bases. Germline CDR1 reads MDHEN; CDR2 reads SYDVKM.

V and J are TRBV5-8 and TRBJ2-3; D not certain. The CDR3 consists of 16 residues. Germline CDR1 reads SGHTS; CDR2 reads YDEGEE. V gave up 0 bases and J gave up 3 bases, with 14 bases separating them. The CDR3 loop reads CASSLVGADLTDTQYF. For the CDR3, the DNA is TGTGCCAGCAGCTTGGTGGGCGCCGACCTTACAGATACGCAGTATTTT.